The 4 T cell receptor beta chains in this list originate from one sample, sequenced in a study of cytomegalovirus exposure and HLA in healthy donors. The assay was immunoSEQ multiplex PCR, and TCRdb's table has in-frame clones only and misses some. The top ten hold about 2% of the sample, which has over 200,000 clones, more than 75% seen once. Sequenced material: PBMCs. The source of these receptors is a woman aged 18-30 years in good health and CMV-seropositive.

This rearrangement joins TRBV27 to TRBJ2-1, with 9 bases lining up with TRBD2. Germline V gene lookup returns CDR1 MNHEY and CDR2 SMNVEV (reference sequence). There are 16 residues in the CDR3. After removal of 6 bases from V and 3 bases from J, the junction contained 9 bases not matched to a gene. The CDR3 DNA reads as TGTGCCAGCAGAGTGGGGACTAGCTCGCACTACAATGAGCAGTTCTTC. It translates to CASRVGTSSHYNEQFF.

V is TRBV14 and J is TRBJ1-2, with TRBD1 matching 7 bases. The CDR3 is 17 amino acids. Germline V CDR1 and CDR2: SGHDN, FVKESK. With V trimmed by 4 bases and J by 3 bases, 14 bases remained unmatched. CDR3 region: CASSLQGPVGQDYGYTF. In nucleotides, the CDR3 is TGTGCCAGCAGCCTCCAAGGACCGGTCGGACAGGACTATGGCTACACCTTC. Variable domain in full (rest from reference TRBV14 and TRBJ1-2): EAGVTQFPSHSVIEKGQTVTLRCDPISGHDNLYWYRRVMGKEIKFLLHFVKESKQDESGMPNNRFLAERTGGTYSTLKVQPAELEDSGVYFCASSLQGPVGQDYGYTFGSGTRLTVV.

The rearrangement links TRBV7-2 to TRBJ2-2; D gene unclear. Germline V gene data show CDR1 as SGHTA and CDR2 as FQGNSA. CDR3 length: 17 residues. V was cut by 2 bases and J by 3 bases, with 16 bases left in between. This CDR3 reads CASSLNPETLYTGELFF. The CDR3 DNA reads as TGTGCCAGCAGCTTAAATCCCGAGACACTTTACACCGGGGAGCTGTTTTTT.

This clone has only one observation. The chain employs TRBV27 and TRBJ2-7; possibly TRBD1 for D (7 bases). Trimming stripped 6 bases from V and 5 bases from J, with 17 bases between. Germline CDR1 is MNHEY and CDR2 is SMNVEV (reference sequence). The CDR3 is 14 amino acids. The CDR3 region has the DNA TGTGCCAGCAGATTGCTGGGGGGACAGCACGAGCAGTACTTC. Residues: CASRLLGGQHEQYF.